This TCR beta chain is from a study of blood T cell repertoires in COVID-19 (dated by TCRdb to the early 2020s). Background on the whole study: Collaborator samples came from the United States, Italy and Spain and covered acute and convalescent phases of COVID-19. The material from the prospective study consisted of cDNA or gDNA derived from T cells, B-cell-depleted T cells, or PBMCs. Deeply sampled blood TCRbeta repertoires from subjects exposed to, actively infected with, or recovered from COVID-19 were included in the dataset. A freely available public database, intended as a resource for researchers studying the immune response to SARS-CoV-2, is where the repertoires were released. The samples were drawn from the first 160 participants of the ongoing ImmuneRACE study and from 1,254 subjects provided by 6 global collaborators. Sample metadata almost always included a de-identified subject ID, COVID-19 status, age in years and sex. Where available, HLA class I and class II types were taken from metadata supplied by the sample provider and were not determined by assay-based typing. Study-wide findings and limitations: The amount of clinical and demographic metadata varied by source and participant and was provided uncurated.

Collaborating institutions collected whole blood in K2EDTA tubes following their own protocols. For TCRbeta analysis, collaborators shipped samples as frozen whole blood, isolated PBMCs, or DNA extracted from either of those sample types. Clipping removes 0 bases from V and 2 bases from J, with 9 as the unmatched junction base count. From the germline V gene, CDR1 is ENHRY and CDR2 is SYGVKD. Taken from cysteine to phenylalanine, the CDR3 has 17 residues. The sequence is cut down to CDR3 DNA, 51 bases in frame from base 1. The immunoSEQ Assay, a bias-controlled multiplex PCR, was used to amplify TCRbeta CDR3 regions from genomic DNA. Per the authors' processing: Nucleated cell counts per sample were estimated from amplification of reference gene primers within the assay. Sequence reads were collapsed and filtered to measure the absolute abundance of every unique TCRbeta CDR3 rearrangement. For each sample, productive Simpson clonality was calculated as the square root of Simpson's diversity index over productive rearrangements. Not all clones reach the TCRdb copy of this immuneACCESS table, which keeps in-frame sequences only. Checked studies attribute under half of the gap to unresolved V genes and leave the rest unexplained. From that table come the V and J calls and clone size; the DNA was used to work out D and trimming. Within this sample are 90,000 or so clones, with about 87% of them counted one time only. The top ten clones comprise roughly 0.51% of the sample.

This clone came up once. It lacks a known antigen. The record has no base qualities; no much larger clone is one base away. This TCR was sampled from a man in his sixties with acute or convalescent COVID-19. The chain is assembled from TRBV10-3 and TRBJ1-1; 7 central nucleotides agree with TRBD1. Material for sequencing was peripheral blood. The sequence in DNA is TGTGCCATCAGTGAGTCGAGGGGGCGATCGAGTAACACTGAAGCTTTCTTT. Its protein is CAISESRGRSSNTEAFF.